This T cell receptor (beta chain) was sequenced in a study of graft-versus-host responses after intestinal transplantation. Some clones are missing from TCRdb's copy, which holds only in-frame ones; the method was immunoSEQ multiplex PCR. The sample has 16,000 or so clones, about 83% seen once. V was clipped by 3 bases and J by 10 bases, with 6 bases between them. The CDR3 sequence is 9 residues long. Germline V CDR1 and CDR2: SQVTM, ANQGSEA. Processed graft tissue released its intraepithelial and lamina propria lymphocytes. This sample comprised ileum tissue, obtained 580 to 600 days after intestinal transplantation. The chain uses TRBV29-1 and TRBJ2-5; D gene uncertain. This receptor was identified in a human patient who received an intestinal transplant, so some T cells may come from the graft donor. The chain's CDR3 is CSVDQDQYF. In nucleotides, the CDR3 is TGCAGCGTTGATCAAGACCAGTACTTC.